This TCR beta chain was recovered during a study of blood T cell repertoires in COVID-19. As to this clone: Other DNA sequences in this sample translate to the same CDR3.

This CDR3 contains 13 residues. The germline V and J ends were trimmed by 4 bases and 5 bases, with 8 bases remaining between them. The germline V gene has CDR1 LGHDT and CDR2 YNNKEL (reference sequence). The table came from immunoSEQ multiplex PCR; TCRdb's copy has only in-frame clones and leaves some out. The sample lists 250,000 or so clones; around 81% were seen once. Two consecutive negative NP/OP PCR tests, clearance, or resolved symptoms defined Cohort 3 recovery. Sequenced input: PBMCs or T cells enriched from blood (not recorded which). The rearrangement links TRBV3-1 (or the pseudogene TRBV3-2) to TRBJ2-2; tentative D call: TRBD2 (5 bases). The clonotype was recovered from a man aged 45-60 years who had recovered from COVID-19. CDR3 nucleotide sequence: TGTGCCAGCAGCCCTCGAGGGACCGGGGAGCTGTTTTTT. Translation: CASSPRGTGELFF.